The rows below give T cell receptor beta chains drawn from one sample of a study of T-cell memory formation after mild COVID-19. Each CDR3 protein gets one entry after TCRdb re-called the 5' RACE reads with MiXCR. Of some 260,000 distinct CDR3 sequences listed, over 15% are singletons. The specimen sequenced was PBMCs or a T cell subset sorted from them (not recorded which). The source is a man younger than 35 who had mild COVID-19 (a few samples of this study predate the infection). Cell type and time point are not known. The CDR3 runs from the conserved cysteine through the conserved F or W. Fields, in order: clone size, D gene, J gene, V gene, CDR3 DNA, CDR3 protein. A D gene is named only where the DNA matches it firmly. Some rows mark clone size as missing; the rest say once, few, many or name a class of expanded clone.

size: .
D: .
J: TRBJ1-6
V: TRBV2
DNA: TGTGCCAGCAGTGAACGGGGTACCCTCCACTTT
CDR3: CASSERGTLHF

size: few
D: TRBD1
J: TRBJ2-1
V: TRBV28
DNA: TGTGCCAGCAGTCCCGCCGGGACAGGGGTAGTTGAGCAGTTCTTC
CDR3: CASSPAGTGVVEQFF

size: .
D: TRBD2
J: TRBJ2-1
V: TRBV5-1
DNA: TGCGCCAGCAGCTTGAACCTAGCGGGCACCTACAATGAGCAGTTCTTC
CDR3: CASSLNLAGTYNEQFF

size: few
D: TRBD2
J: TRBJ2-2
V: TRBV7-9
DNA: TGTGCCAGCAGCTCTCAGCGGGGGGGCCTCACCGGGGAGCTGTTTTTT
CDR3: CASSSQRGGLTGELFF

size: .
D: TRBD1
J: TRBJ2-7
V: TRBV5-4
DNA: TGTGCCAGCAGCTTGGTGGGCAGGGGGCCCGAGCAGTACTTC
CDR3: CASSLVGRGPEQYF

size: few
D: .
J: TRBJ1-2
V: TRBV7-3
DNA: TGTGCCAGCAGCTTAACTCCCGGACAGCAAGACTATGGCTACACCTTC
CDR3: CASSLTPGQQDYGYTF

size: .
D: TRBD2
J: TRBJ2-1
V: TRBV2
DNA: TGTGCCAGCAAAGCGGGGAGCGGCAACAATGAGCAGTTCTTC
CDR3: CASKAGSGNNEQFF

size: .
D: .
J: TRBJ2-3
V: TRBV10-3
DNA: TGTGCCATCAGGGAGTGGGCGAGCGGCACAGATACGCAGTATTTT
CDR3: CAIREWASGTDTQYF

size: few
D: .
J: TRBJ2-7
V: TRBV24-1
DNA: TGTGCCACCAGTGATTGGCGGGGCGAGCAGTACTTC
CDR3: CATSDWRGEQYF

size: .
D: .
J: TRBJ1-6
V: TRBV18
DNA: TGTGCCAGCTCGTTGAGCTCCTATAATTCACCCCTCCACTTT
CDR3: CASSLSSYNSPLHF

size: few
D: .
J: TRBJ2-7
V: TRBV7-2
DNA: TGTGCCAGCAGCACAAGAAGGGGTCGGGACGAGCAGTACTTC
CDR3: CASSTRRGRDEQYF

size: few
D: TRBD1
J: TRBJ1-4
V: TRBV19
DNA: TGTGCCAGTGCCCGAACCGGGACAGGCCTTGAAAAACTGTTTTTT
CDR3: CASARTGTGLEKLFF

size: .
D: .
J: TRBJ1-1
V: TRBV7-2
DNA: TGTGCCAGCAGCTTGAGAGGACAGCTTGAAGCTTTCTTT
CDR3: CASSLRGQLEAFF

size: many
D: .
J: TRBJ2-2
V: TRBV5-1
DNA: TGCGCCAGCAGGAGGGACCCGGGGAACACCGGGGAGCTGTTTTTT
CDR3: CASRRDPGNTGELFF

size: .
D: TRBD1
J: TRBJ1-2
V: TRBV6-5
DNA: TGTGCCAGCACCTGGACGACAGGGGGCGGCTACACCTTC
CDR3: CASTWTTGGGYTF

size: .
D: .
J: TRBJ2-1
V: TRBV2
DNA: TGTGCCAGCAGGTTCCCGGGCAAGCAGTTCTTC
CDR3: CASRFPGKQFF

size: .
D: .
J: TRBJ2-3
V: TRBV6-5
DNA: TGTGCCAGCAACCCCGGACCGCTACCAGATACGCAGTATTTT
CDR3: CASNPGPLPDTQYF

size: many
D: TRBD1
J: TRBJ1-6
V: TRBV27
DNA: TGTGCCAGCAGTTTATGGGGACAGACCCTTTCACCCCTCCACTTT
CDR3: CASSLWGQTLSPLHF

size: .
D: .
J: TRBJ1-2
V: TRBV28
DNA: TGTGCCAGCAGTTTCGGATCGGTTTATGGCTACACCTTC
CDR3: CASSFGSVYGYTF

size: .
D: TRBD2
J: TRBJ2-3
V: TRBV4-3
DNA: TGCGCCAGCAGCCAAGGCGGGACTAGCGGGGGGGCAGAAGATACGCAGTATTTT
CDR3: CASSQGGTSGGAEDTQYF

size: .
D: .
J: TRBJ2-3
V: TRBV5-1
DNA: TGCGCCAGCAGCTTGGGGGCATTGGGGGGCACAGATACGCAGTATTTT
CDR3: CASSLGALGGTDTQYF

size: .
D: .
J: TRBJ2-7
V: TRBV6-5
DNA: TGTGCCAGCAGTCGTCGGACAAACTCCTACGAGCAGTACTTC
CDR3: CASSRRTNSYEQYF

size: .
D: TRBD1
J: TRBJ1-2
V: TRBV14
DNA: TGTGCCAGCAGCCGTTCGACAGGGGATAGCTACACCTTC
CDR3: CASSRSTGDSYTF

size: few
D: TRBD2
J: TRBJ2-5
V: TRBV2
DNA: TGTGCCAGGCGGGGGGACGAAGAGACCCAGTACTTC
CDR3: CARRGDEETQYF

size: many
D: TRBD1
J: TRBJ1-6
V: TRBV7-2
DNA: TGTGCCAGCAGCTCACAGGGGCCCAATTCACCCCTCCACTTT
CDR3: CASSSQGPNSPLHF

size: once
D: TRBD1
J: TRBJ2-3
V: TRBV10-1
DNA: TGCGCCAGCAGTGATACAGGGGGCACAGATACGCAGTATTTT
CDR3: CASSDTGGTDTQYF

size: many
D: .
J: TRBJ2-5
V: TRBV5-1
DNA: TGCGCCAGCAGCTTGGGGGGTCCGGTGGAGACCCAGTACTTC
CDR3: CASSLGGPVETQYF

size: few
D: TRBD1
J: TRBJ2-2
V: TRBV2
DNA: TGTGCCAGCAGTGGGGACAGGGTGGCCGGGGAGCTGTTTTTT
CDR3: CASSGDRVAGELFF

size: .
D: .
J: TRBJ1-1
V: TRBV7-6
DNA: TGTGCCAGCAGCCCGGCGAGTTGGGGCACTGAAGCTTTCTTT
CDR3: CASSPASWGTEAFF

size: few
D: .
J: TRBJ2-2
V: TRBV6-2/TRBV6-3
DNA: TGTGCCAGCAGGGTAATGGGCACCGGGGAGCTGTTTTTT
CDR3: CASRVMGTGELFF

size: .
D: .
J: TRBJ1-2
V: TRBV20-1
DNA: TGCAGTGCTAGAGTGGAGCAAAGGGGTGGCTACACCTTC
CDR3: CSARVEQRGGYTF

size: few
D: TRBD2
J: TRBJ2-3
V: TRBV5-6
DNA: TGTGCCAGCAGCTTATCAGCGGGGGGTGCCGATACGCAGTATTTT
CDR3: CASSLSAGGADTQYF

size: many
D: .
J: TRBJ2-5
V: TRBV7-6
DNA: TGTGCCAGCAGCCAAACGTATGCAGAAGAGACCCAGTACTTC
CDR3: CASSQTYAEETQYF

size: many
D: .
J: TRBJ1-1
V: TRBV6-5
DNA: TGTGCCAGCAGTTACGTCAGTTCCACCACTGAAGCTTTCTTT
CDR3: CASSYVSSTTEAFF

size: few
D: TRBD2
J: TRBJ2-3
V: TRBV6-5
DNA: TGTGCCAGCAGATTAGCGGGGGGGCTTACAGATACGCAGTATTTT
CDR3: CASRLAGGLTDTQYF

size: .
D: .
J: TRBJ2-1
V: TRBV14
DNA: TGTGCCAGCAGCCAAGATACGACGAGGAATGAGCAGTTCTTC
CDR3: CASSQDTTRNEQFF

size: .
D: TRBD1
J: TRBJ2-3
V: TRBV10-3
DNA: TGTGCCATCAAGACAGGGGGGAGCACAGATACGCAGTATTTT
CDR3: CAIKTGGSTDTQYF

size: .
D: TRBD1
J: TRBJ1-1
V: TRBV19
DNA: TGTGCCAGCATCGACAGGGGAGGAGTGGACACTGAAGCTTTCTTT
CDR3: CASIDRGGVDTEAFF

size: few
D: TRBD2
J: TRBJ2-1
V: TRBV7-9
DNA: TGTGCCAGCAGCTCGCTAGCGGAAACCTCCTACAATGAGCAGTTCTTC
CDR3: CASSSLAETSYNEQFF

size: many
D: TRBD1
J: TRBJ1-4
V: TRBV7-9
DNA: TGTGCCAGCAGCCCAGAGGGACAGGGGAATGAAAAACTGTTTTTT
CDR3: CASSPEGQGNEKLFF

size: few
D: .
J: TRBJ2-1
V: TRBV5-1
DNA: TGCGCCAGCAGCTTGGGGGTTAGGGGCCCTATCCTTTACAATGAGCAGTTCTTC
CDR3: CASSLGVRGPILYNEQFF

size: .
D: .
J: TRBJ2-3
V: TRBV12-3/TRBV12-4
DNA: TGTGCCAGCACCCTTGTAACAGATACGCAGTATTTT
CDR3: CASTLVTDTQYF

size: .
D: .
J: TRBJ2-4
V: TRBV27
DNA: TGTGCCAGCAGTGGGCTAGCCAAAAACATTCAGTACTTC
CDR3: CASSGLAKNIQYF

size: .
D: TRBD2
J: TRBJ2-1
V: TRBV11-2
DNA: TGTGCCAGTCGACAGGGGACTAGCGGGCACAATGAGCAGTTCTTC
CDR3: CASRQGTSGHNEQFF

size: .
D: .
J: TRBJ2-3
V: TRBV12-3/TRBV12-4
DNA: TGTGCCAGCAGTACTCTCGACAGACACACAGATACGCAGTATTTT
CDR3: CASSTLDRHTDTQYF

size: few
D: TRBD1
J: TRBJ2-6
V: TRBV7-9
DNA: TGTGCCAGCAGCCTATGGGGGGGACAGGGCACCTCTGGGGCCAACGTCCTGACTTTC
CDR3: CASSLWGGQGTSGANVLTF

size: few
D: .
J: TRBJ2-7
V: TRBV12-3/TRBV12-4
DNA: TGTGCCAGCAGTATGGGCGGCTACGAGCAGTACTTC
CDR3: CASSMGGYEQYF

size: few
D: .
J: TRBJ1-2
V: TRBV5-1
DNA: TGCGCCAGCAGCACTAAACCGGCGGGCCTACAGGGCCCCTATGGCTACACCTTC
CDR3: CASSTKPAGLQGPYGYTF

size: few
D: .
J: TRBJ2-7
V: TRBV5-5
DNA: TGTGCCAGCAGCCCTAGTGTGGATAGGGATTACGAGCAGTACTTC
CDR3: CASSPSVDRDYEQYF

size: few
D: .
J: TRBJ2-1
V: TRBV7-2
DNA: TGTGCCAGCAGCAGGTTTCAATACAATGAGCAGTTCTTC
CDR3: CASSRFQYNEQFF

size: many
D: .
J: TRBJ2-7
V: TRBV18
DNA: TGTGCCAGCTCACCACCCTATGACGAGCAGTACTTC
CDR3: CASSPPYDEQYF

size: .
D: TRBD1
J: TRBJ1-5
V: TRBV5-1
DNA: TGCGCCAGCAGCTCCGACAGGGCCCGTCAGCCCCAGCATTTT
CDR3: CASSSDRARQPQHF

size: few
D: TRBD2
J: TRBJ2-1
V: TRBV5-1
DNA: TGCGCCAGCAGCTCGGAGCCTAGCGGTGAGCAGTTCTTC
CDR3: CASSSEPSGEQFF

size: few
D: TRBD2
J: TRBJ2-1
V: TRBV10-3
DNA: TGTGCCATCAGTGGGGGGACTAGCGGAGTATACAATGAGCAGTTCTTC
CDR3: CAISGGTSGVYNEQFF